Reported below is one T cell receptor beta chain. No antigen is known for it. The data originate from a study of OX40 agonist ivuxolimab in advanced cancers. On the study more broadly: Eligibility rules accepted prior anti-PD-1, anti-PD-L1 or anti-CTLA-4 therapy, and under 45% had some. Study results and limitations: On average, CD8+ T cells showed a greater number of expanded clones than CD4+.

V was pared by 0 bases and J by 1 base, with 9 bases between. CDR1 and CDR2 (germline): LNHNV, YYDKDF (reference sequence). The CDR3 runs 15 residues. Only in-frame clones appear in the TCRdb table, and some are missing; sequencing was by immunoSEQ multiplex PCR. The data show 80,000 or so clones, about 87% seen once. Blood got drawn at baseline, again on cycle 4 day 1, and then on cycle 7 day 1. The sample was CD4+ or CD8+ T cells sorted from blood, taken in a trial of the OX40 agonist ivuxolimab. V is TRBV15 and J is TRBJ1-1; D gene ambiguous. This receptor was taken from an adult with an advanced solid tumor such as melanoma, head and neck, liver or kidney cancer. The CDR3: CATSRDRGSNTEAFF. CDR3 DNA: TGTGCCACCAGCAGAGATCGAGGGTCGAACACTGAAGCTTTCTTT. Using reference TRBV15 and TRBJ1-1 for the parts outside the CDR3, the full variable domain is DAMVIQNPRYQVTQFGKPVTLSCSQTLNHNVMYWYQQKSSQAPKLLFHYYDKDFNNEADTPDNFQSRRPNTSFCFLDIRSPGLGDTAMYLCATSRDRGSNTEAFFGQGTRLTVV.